The 23 T cell receptor beta chains below come from one sample, sequenced in a study of OX40 agonist ivuxolimab in advanced cancers. TCRdb keeps only in-frame clones here, not all; method: immunoSEQ multiplex PCR. The sample has more than 85,000 clones, 90% seen once. The sequenced sample was CD4+ or CD8+ T cells sorted from blood, obtained in a trial of the OX40 agonist ivuxolimab. The receptors stem from an adult with an advanced solid tumor such as melanoma, head and neck, liver or kidney cancer.

The chain has TRBV7-4 and TRBJ2-4, with TRBD1 as a possible D gene (6 bases). The CDR3 extends over 16 amino acids. V lost 5 bases, J lost 1 base, and 15 bases lay in between. Germline V gene lookup returns CDR1 SGHVT and CDR2 SQSDAQ. CDR3 protein: CASSERTGFAKNIQYF. CDR3 coding DNA: TGTGCCAGCAGCGAACGTACAGGGTTCGCCAAAAACATTCAGTACTTC. The whole variable domain, remainder taken from reference TRBV7-4 and TRBJ2-4, is GAGVSQSPRYKVAKRGRDVALRCDSISGHVTLYWYRQTLGQGSEVLTYSQSDAQRDKSGRPSGRFSAERPERSVSTLKIQRTEQGDSAVYLCASSERTGFAKNIQYFGAGTRLSVL.

This chain uses TRBV10-3 with TRBJ2-7; 14 nucleotides match TRBD2. The CDR3 sequence is 18 residues long. With 0 bases clipped from V and 5 bases from J, the junction kept 9 bases outside the gene matches. Germline V gene data show CDR1 as ENHRY and CDR2 as SYGVKD. The CDR3 coding sequence is TGTGCCATCAGTGAGTCGCGAGGACTAGCGGGAGGTTCCCACGAGCAGTACTTC. Translation: CAISESRGLAGGSHEQYF.

The V and J genes are TRBV18 and TRBJ2-5; 12 positions agree with TRBD2. Losses at the gene ends were 3 bases for V and 2 bases for J; bases not matched to a gene: 7. This CDR3 region has 17 residues. Looked up from germline, CDR1 is KGHSH and CDR2 is LQKENI. The CDR3 sequence: CASSPLAGGPGQETQYF. The CDR3 DNA sequence: TGTGCCAGCTCACCTCTAGCGGGAGGGCCGGGGCAAGAGACCCAGTACTTC. Variable domain in full (rest from reference TRBV18 and TRBJ2-5): NAGVMQNPRHLVRRRGQEARLRCSPMKGHSHVYWYRQLPEEGLKFMVYLQKENIIDESGMPKERFSAEFPKEGPSILRIQQVVRGDSAAYFCASSPLAGGPGQETQYFGPGTRLLVL.

This clone was recorded only once. In DNA, the CDR3 is TGTGCCAGCAGTTCCCCTTCGACAGGGCGATATGGCTACACCTTC. Translated, it gives CASSSPSTGRYGYTF. The chain employs TRBV27 and TRBJ1-2, with 7 bases matching TRBD1. V lost 4 bases, J lost 5 bases, and 10 bases stayed unmatched. Germline values: CDR1 MNHEY, CDR2 SMNVEV (reference sequence). The CDR3 has 15 residues.

The V gene is TRBV20-1, the J gene TRBJ2-1; D uncertain. This CDR3 spans 11 amino acids. Germline-derived CDR1 and CDR2 are DFQATT and SNEGSKA (reference sequence). V shed 6 bases and J shed 7 bases, with 10 bases lying between them. CDR3 sequence reads: CSAPRRNEQFF. In DNA, the CDR3 is TGCAGTGCCCCTCGACGAAATGAGCAGTTCTTC.

The J gene is TRBJ1-1, the V gene TRBV6-5, with 9 bases identical to TRBD1. The CDR3 covers 15 residues. The junction had 9 bases not matched to a gene; V was cut back by 6 bases and J by 4 bases. Germline-derived CDR1 and CDR2 are MNHEY and SVGAGI. The CDR3 loop is CASRAGQGRSTEAFF. The DNA of the CDR3 is TGTGCCAGCAGGGCGGGACAGGGCCGGAGCACTGAAGCTTTCTTT.

This chain joins TRBV7-2 and TRBJ1-1; no firm D call. V was pared by 5 bases and J by 0 bases, with 7 bases between. The CDR3 is made up of 13 amino acids. Germline V CDR1 and CDR2: SGHTA, FQGNSA. CDR3 bases: TGTGCCAGCAGCGTTACAATGAACACTGAAGCTTTCTTT. This translates into CASSVTMNTEAFF.

This clone is a singleton in its sample. The chain employs TRBV18 and TRBJ2-6; the D gene is possibly TRBD1 (6 bases). V dropped 5 bases and J dropped 4 bases, with 18 bases sitting between them. Germline CDR1 reads KGHSH; CDR2 reads LQKENI. The CDR3 totals 17 residues. CDR3 sequence (DNA): TGTGCCAGCTCAAGCCGAACAGGGACGACCGGGGCCAACGTCCTGACTTTC. Its translation: CASSSRTGTTGANVLTF. Drawing the rest from reference TRBV18 and TRBJ2-6, the complete variable domain is NAGVMQNPRHLVRRRGQEARLRCSPMKGHSHVYWYRQLPEEGLKFMVYLQKENIIDESGMPKERFSAEFPKEGPSILRIQQVVRGDSAAYFCASSSRTGTTGANVLTFGAGSRLTVL.

The gene calls are TRBV29-1 and TRBJ2-3; TRBD2 matches 14 bases. V shed 5 bases and J 1 base; nucleotides not matched to a gene: 5. The CDR3 has 16 amino acids. Germline V gives CDR1 SQVTM, CDR2 ANQGSEA. CDR3 bases: TGCAGCGTTCCGGGACTAGCGGGAGCCCGCACAGATACGCAGTATTTT. This sequence encodes CSVPGLAGARTDTQYF.

V usage is TRBV9 and J usage is TRBJ2-3; unclear D gene. The V and J ends lost 4 bases and 2 bases respectively, with 11 bases between them. This CDR3 contains 14 residues. Germline values: CDR1 SGDLS, CDR2 YYNGEE. The DNA of the CDR3 is TGTGCCAGCAGCCCGGGTTGGAACACAGATACGCAGTATTTT. This encodes CASSPGWNTDTQYF.

J is TRBJ2-1 and V is TRBV7-2; 11 bases fit TRBD2. The CDR3 is 17 residues long. CDR1 and CDR2 from the germline V gene are SGHTA and FQGNSA. V shed 0 bases and J 4 bases; nucleotides not matched to a gene: 5. The CDR3 region has the DNA TGTGCCAGCAGCTTAGCGCTAGCGGGAGGTGGTTACAATGAGCAGTTCTTC. It translates to CASSLALAGGGYNEQFF.

The chain employs TRBV6-5 and TRBJ1-2, with 7 bases lining up with TRBD1. This CDR3 region has 15 residues. Germline V gives CDR1 MNHEY, CDR2 SVGAGI. Trimming removed 6 bases from V and 1 base from J; junction bases left unmatched: 8. The CDR3 sequence is CASRPTGFGNYGYTF. Written as DNA, the CDR3 is TGTGCCAGCAGGCCGACAGGGTTTGGTAACTATGGCTACACCTTC.

The chain is built from TRBV15 and TRBJ1-5; TRBD1 matches at 7 bases. This CDR3 region has 15 residues. Germline CDR1 and CDR2: LNHNV and YYDKDF (reference sequence). V was pared by 1 base and J by 6 bases, with 6 bases of the junction left unmatched. CDR3 loop: CATSRVRQGPQPQHF. CDR3 bases: TGTGCCACCAGCAGAGTGCGACAGGGCCCTCAGCCCCAGCATTTT.

This chain connects TRBV28 to TRBJ2-3; unclear D gene. The V and J ends lost 3 bases and 1 base respectively, with 11 bases between them. CDR1 MDHEN and CDR2 SYDVKM come from the germline V gene. This CDR3 region has 15 residues. CDR3 in amino acids: CASSFRSRGTDTQYF. The CDR3 nucleotides read TGTGCCAGCAGTTTCCGCTCTAGGGGCACAGATACGCAGTATTTT. Supplemented by reference TRBV28 and TRBJ2-3, the full variable domain reads DVKVTQSSRYLVKRTGEKVFLECVQDMDHENMFWYRQDPGLGLRLIYFSYDVKMKEKGDIPEGYSVSREKKERFSLILESASTNQTSMYLCASSFRSRGTDTQYFGPGTRLTVL.

This clone was picked up one time. The chain has TRBV7-2 and TRBJ2-5; D perhaps matches TRBD1 (6 bases). Germline CDR1 SGHTA, CDR2 FQGNSA. CDR3 size: 15 residues. V was pared by 4 bases and J by 6 bases, with 18 bases between. Here the CDR3 reads CASSYGQLRLQTQYF. The CDR3 DNA is TGTGCCAGCAGCTACGGACAGTTACGACTACAGACCCAGTACTTC. The full variable domain, in which reference TRBV7-2 and TRBJ2-5 provide the parts outside the CDR3, is GAGVSQSPSNKVTEKGKDVELRCDPISGHTALYWYRQSLGQGLEFLIYFQGNSAPDKSGLPSDRFSAERTGGSVSTLTIQRTQQEDSAVYLCASSYGQLRLQTQYFGPGTRLLVL.

This chain links TRBV5-5 with TRBJ2-1, with a weak D call TRBD2 (6 bases). Germline V CDR1 and CDR2: SGHKS, YYEKEE (reference sequence). V was shortened by 1 base and J by 6 bases, with 8 bases between the two germline ends. The CDR3 covers 13 residues. The CDR3: CASSLMGGNEQFF. The CDR3, as DNA: TGTGCCAGCAGCTTGATGGGGGGCAATGAGCAGTTCTTC.

V and J are TRBV7-2 and TRBJ2-5; D ambiguous. Germline-derived CDR1 and CDR2 are SGHTA and FQGNSA. Trimming removed 1 base from V and 5 bases from J, with 14 bases in between. The CDR3 extends over 15 amino acids. The CDR3 loop is CASSLGLGNTETQYF. DNA of the CDR3: TGTGCCAGCAGCTTAGGGCTGGGTAATACGGAGACCCAGTACTTC.

The chain combines TRBV19 with TRBJ2-7; a possible D gene is TRBD2 (6 bases). V lost 4 bases to trimming and J lost 12 bases, with 19 bases between them. Germline V lookup: CDR1 LNHDA, CDR2 SQIVND (reference sequence). The CDR3 is 13 amino acids. In nucleotides, the CDR3 is TGTGCCAGTAGTACGGCAACGGGGGAAGGGTGGTACTTC. This codes for CASSTATGEGWYF.

V usage is TRBV7-9 and J usage is TRBJ2-3; tentative D call: TRBD2 (6 bases). Germline CDR1 is SEHNR and CDR2 is FQNEAQ (reference sequence). V lost 2 bases and J lost 6, with 21 bases in between. CDR3 length equals 17 residues. The CDR3 DNA is TGTGCCAGCAGCTTATACCCCGGGGACTCGGCGTCCGATACGCAGTATTTT. Protein: CASSLYPGDSASDTQYF.

This CDR3 is CASSLVVLDAPGSSYNEQFF. CDR3 bases: TGTGCCAGCAGCTTAGTGGTACTAGACGCACCCGGCAGCTCCTACAATGAGCAGTTCTTC. The chain uses TRBV7-8 and TRBJ2-1, with D maybe TRBD2 (5 bases). CDR3 length: 20 amino acids. Trimming removed 1 base from V and 0 bases from J, with 22 bases in between. Germline-derived CDR1 and CDR2 are SGHVS and FQNEAQ. Based on the CDR3 plus reference TRBV7-8 and TRBJ2-1, the full variable domain is GAGVSQSPRYKVAKRGQDVALRCDPISGHVSLFWYQQALGQGPEFLTYFQNEAQLDKSGLPSDRFFAERPEGSVSTLKIQRTQQEDSAVYLCASSLVVLDAPGSSYNEQFFGPGTRLTVL.

The rearrangement joins TRBV18 to TRBJ1-1; no firm D call. The CDR3 spans 15 residues. The V end lost 6 bases, the J end lost 0 bases, and 14 bases lay between the germline ends. Germline loops: CDR1 KGHSH, CDR2 LQKENI. The CDR3 protein is CASSPTREVNTEAFF. In nucleotides, the CDR3 is TGTGCCAGCTCGCCCACAAGAGAGGTGAACACTGAAGCTTTCTTT.

The chain uses TRBV6-6 and TRBJ2-7, with D possibly being TRBD2 (5 bases). The V gene lost 5 bases and the J gene lost 6 bases, with 11 bases spanning the gap. CDR1 and CDR2 (germline): MNHNY, SVGAGI (reference sequence). This CDR3 spans 12 amino acids. The CDR3 spells CASSRSAGEQYF. The CDR3 DNA is TGTGCCAGCAGTCGGTCGGCGGGCGAGCAGTACTTC.

V and J are TRBV5-1 and TRBJ2-7; 14 nucleotides agree with TRBD2. The ends lost 3 bases at V and 3 bases at J; junction bases unmatched: 14. The CDR3 runs to 19 residues. Looked up from germline, CDR1 is SGHRS and CDR2 is YFSETQ. CDR3 nucleotides: TGCGCCAGCAGCTCAACCGGGACTAGCGGGAGTCTCAATAACTACGAGCAGTACTTC. Its protein is CASSSTGTSGSLNNYEQYF.